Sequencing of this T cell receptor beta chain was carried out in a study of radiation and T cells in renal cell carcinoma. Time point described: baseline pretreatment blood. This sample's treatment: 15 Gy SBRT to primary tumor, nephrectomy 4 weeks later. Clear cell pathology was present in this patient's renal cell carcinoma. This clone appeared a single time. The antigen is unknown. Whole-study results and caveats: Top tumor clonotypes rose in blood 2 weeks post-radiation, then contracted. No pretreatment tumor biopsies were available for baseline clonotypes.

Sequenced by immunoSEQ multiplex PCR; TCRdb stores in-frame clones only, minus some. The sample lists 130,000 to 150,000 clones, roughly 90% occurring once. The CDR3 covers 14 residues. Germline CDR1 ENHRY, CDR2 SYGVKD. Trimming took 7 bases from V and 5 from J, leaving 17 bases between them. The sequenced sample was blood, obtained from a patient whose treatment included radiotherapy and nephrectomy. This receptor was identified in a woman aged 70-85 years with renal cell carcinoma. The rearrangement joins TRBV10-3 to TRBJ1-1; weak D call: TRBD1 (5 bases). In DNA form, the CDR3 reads TGTGCCATCATGGTCGGGGGTCCAGGTACTGAAGCTTTCTTT. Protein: CAIMVGGPGTEAFF.